The present TCR beta chain was sequenced within a study of a mutant IDH1 vaccine in newly diagnosed glioma. About the research overall: Initiation of the vaccine course occurred 4-6 weeks after radiotherapy alone, or alongside temozolomide cycles. Visit V12 was scheduled at week 35 and visit V13 at week 47.

Time point specified: week 35, safety follow-up. A 20-mer mutant IDH1 peptide at 300 ug was injected subcutaneously with topical imiquimod. A word on this clone: The antigen remains undetermined.

Profiling relied on immunoSEQ multiplex PCR, and the TCRdb table lists in-frame clones only, not all of them. The table includes around 52,000 clones, 75% to 85% detected once. The specimen comprised PBMCs, sampled from a glioma patient whose treatment included an IDH1 peptide vaccine. This TCR was recovered from a man in his forties or fifties with glioma.

The CDR3 loop is CASSVPGQGAHGYTF. The CDR3 DNA sequence: TGTGCCAGTAGTGTTCCGGGACAGGGTGCACATGGCTACACCTTC. The V gene is TRBV19, the J gene TRBJ1-2; TRBD1 agrees at 9 bases. Unmatched junction bases numbered 10, after V lost 5 bases and J lost 6 bases. The germline CDR1 and CDR2 sequences are LNHDA and SQIVND (reference sequence). The CDR3 is 15 residues long.